This TCR beta chain appears in the sequencing data of a study of shared clonotypes between healthy human individuals. Findings and limits, study-wide: Naive subsets generally exceeded memory subsets in estimated richness. When compared with the clonotypes that were shared by all four sorted-subset donors, the non-shared clonotypes turned out to have lower generation probabilities. In this cohort, only blood was sampled, and tissue repertoires likely differ.

In the original workflow: ImmunoSEQ output held junction-only sequences without quality scores, so filtering differed. Produced via immunoSEQ multiplex PCR; TCRdb's table is partial and in-frame only. V, J and clone size derive from that table, while D and trimming were established from the DNA sequence. Of more than 550,000 clones listed, 90% are singletons. Germline V gene lookup returns CDR1 MRHNA and CDR2 SNTAGT. Trimming took off 0 bases at V and 3 bases at J, with 8 bases between the two ends. This CDR3 has 15 residues. As concerns this clone: Its cognate antigen is unknown.

The chain has TRBV6-4 and TRBJ2-2; no firm D call. This receptor was taken from a man aged 18-30 years in good health. Some clones in this sample may be carry-over from other donors' samples. Sequencing input: memory CD8+ T cells from PBMCs. Subset: CD45RO+ cells pooled with CCR7-negative TemRA cells. In DNA, the CDR3 is TGTGCCAGCAGTGACTCAGAAAGGGACACCGGGGAGCTGTTTTTT. Its translation is CASSDSERDTGELFF.